The 30 T cell receptor beta chains in this list originate from one sample, sequenced in a study of cytomegalovirus exposure and HLA in healthy donors. Vbeta (60) and Jbeta (13) primers were used in the PCR. Profiling relied on immunoSEQ multiplex PCR, and the TCRdb table lists in-frame clones only, not all of them. The sample contains 80,000 to 100,000 clones, over 65% of which appear only once. Input material: PBMCs. These receptors originate from a woman under 30 in good health and CMV-seropositive.

The CDR3 region is CASRKRDTYSYEQYF. CDR3 DNA sequence: TGTGCCAGCAGGAAGCGGGACACCTACTCCTACGAGCAGTACTTC. V is TRBV2 and J is TRBJ2-7, with D possibly matching TRBD2 (7 bases). Trimming removed 6 bases at V and 0 bases at J, with 15 bases between. The germline V gene has CDR1 SNHLY and CDR2 FYNNEI. The CDR3 length is 15 residues.

There are a few counts of this clone. J is TRBJ2-3 and V is TRBV7-9; 12 bases line up with TRBD1. Trimming took 3 bases from V and 5 from J; bases not matched to a gene: 9. CDR3 length: 17 residues. CDR1 and CDR2 (germline): SEHNR, FQNEAQ (reference sequence). CDR3: CASSLLPGQGAGDTQYF. The CDR3 region has the DNA TGTGCCAGCAGCTTGTTGCCGGGACAGGGGGCTGGAGATACGCAGTATTTT.

The chain joins TRBV28 to TRBJ1-2, with no clear D. CDR3 length equals 13 residues. V was pared by 4 bases and J by 2 bases, with 8 bases between. CDR1 is MDHEN, CDR2 SYDVKM, per germline. The DNA of the CDR3 is TGTGCCAGCAGTTCCCACAAGAACTATGGCTACACCTTC. This translates into CASSSHKNYGYTF.

The rearrangement joins TRBV28 to TRBJ2-1; 7 nucleotides align to TRBD1. Germline V gene lookup returns CDR1 MDHEN and CDR2 SYDVKM. The CDR3 totals 14 residues. J was trimmed by 10 bases and V by 7 bases; bases with no gene match: 13. CDR3 nucleotide sequence: TGTGCCAGCACTTTCTGGACAGGCCGATGGGAGCAGTTCTTC. This sequence encodes CASTFWTGRWEQFF.

The rearrangement uses TRBV28 and TRBJ1-3; TRBD1 agrees at 8 bases. Germline V gives CDR1 MDHEN, CDR2 SYDVKM. V lost 2 bases and J lost 6; bases outside the gene matches: 6. This CDR3 has 15 amino acids. CDR3 bases: TGTGCCAGCAGTTTAGGAGACAGGGGCCAAAACACCATATATTTT. Translation: CASSLGDRGQNTIYF.

The chain combines TRBV9 with TRBJ2-7, with D possibly being TRBD1 (5 bases). The CDR3 is 12 amino acids. V lost 3 bases and J 6 bases, leaving 10 bases between the germline ends. Germline V gene sequence: CDR1 SGDLS, CDR2 YYNGEE. The CDR3 DNA follows: TGTGCCAGCAGCGACCAGGGTGCCGAGCAGTACTTC. Encoded protein: CASSDQGAEQYF.

The table lists this clone with a few counts. The V and J genes are TRBV10-3 and TRBJ1-6; D unclear. The CDR3 has 16 amino acids. Trimming removed 10 bases from V and 0 bases from J, with 16 bases in between. Germline CDR1 and CDR2: ENHRY and SYGVKD. The CDR3 loop reads CATWGDQGSYNSPLHF. The CDR3 DNA reads TGTGCCACATGGGGAGACCAAGGCTCCTATAATTCACCCCTCCACTTT.

CDR3 DNA: TGTGCCAGCAGTTCGGGGGGATCCCAGCATTTT. It is translated as CASSSGGSQHF. The chain links TRBV27 to TRBJ1-5; maybe TRBD1 (5 bases). The CDR3 spans 11 residues. Germline CDR1 is MNHEY and CDR2 is SMNVEV (reference sequence). V dropped 4 bases and J dropped 11 bases, with 9 bases sitting between them.

This clone was seen only a few times. The chain couples TRBV25-1 to TRBJ2-7; D is perhaps TRBD1 (6 bases). Trimming removed 2 bases at V and 0 bases at J, with 17 bases between. This CDR3 has 17 amino acids. Germline V CDR1 and CDR2: MGHDK, SYGVNS. CDR3 sequence reads: CASSEDQGPPSSYEQYF. The DNA of the CDR3 is TGTGCCAGCAGTGAAGACCAGGGGCCCCCCTCCTCCTACGAGCAGTACTTC.

This rearrangement joins TRBV19 to TRBJ1-2; unclear D gene. With 9 bases removed from V and 2 bases from J, the gap between germline ends came to 16 bases. This CDR3 spans 14 amino acids. Germline V CDR1 and CDR2: LNHDA, SQIVND (reference sequence). The CDR3 DNA sequence: TGTGCCAGCTCCCCCGGTGGCGGAAACTATGGCTACACCTTC. It encodes CASSPGGGNYGYTF.

This clone was counted only a few times. The chain couples TRBV29-1 to TRBJ2-1; no reliable D call. This CDR3 comprises 11 residues. Germline loops: CDR1 SQVTM, CDR2 ANQGSEA. With 5 bases removed from V and 2 bases from J, the gap between germline ends came to 4 bases. Here the CDR3 DNA reads TGCAGCGTTCCTCCCTACAATGAGCAGTTCTTC. Translation gives CSVPPYNEQFF.

This chain's CDR3 is CAIGGLAGQETQYF. CDR3 nucleotide sequence: TGTGCCATCGGCGGACTAGCGGGGCAAGAGACCCAGTACTTC. This chain links TRBV10-3 with TRBJ2-5; the match to TRBD2 covers 12 bases. V trimming: 8 bases; J trimming: 2 bases; junction bases outside the gene matches: 3. Germline lookup yields CDR1 ENHRY and CDR2 SYGVKD. The length of the CDR3 is 14 residues.

The rearrangement links TRBV28 to TRBJ1-2; 9 nucleotides match TRBD1. Germline CDR1 MDHEN, CDR2 SYDVKM. V gave up 6 bases and J gave up 2 bases; unmatched junction bases: 7. This CDR3 has 15 amino acids. As DNA, the CDR3 is TGTGCCAGCAGAGGGACAGGGATCGAAAACTATGGCTACACCTTC. It encodes CASRGTGIENYGYTF.

Concerning this clone itself: Other DNA sequences within the sample encode an identical CDR3. The CDR3 bases are TGTGCCAGCAGCTACAGGGGGCAACAGCCCCAGCATTTT. It encodes CASSYRGQQPQHF. The chain links TRBV7-2 to TRBJ1-5, with TRBD1 matching 9 bases. Looked up from germline, CDR1 is SGHTA and CDR2 is FQGNSA. CDR3 length equals 13 residues. V was clipped by 4 bases and J by 7 bases; unmatched bases: 2.

This chain uses TRBV19 with TRBJ2-7; D possibly corresponds to TRBD1 (5 bases). Germline assignment: CDR1 LNHDA and CDR2 SQIVND (reference sequence). V was clipped by 0 bases and J by 3 bases, with 12 bases between them. This CDR3 has 15 residues. The CDR3, as DNA: TGTGCCAGTAGTATAGATGGCGACGGACACTACGAGCAGTACTTC. This gives the protein CASSIDGDGHYEQYF.

This chain uses TRBV2 with TRBJ2-5; 14 bases are a match to TRBD2. V was pared by 6 bases and J by 2 bases, with 5 bases of the junction left unmatched. The germline CDR1 and CDR2 sequences are SNHLY and FYNNEI. There are 16 residues in the CDR3. The CDR3 spells CASRRTSGGSQETQYF. In nucleotides, the CDR3 is TGTGCCAGCAGGCGGACTAGCGGGGGGTCTCAAGAGACCCAGTACTTC.

The CDR3 spells CASSQVQGGGQGPGGELFF. The CDR3 DNA sequence: TGCGCCAGCAGCCAAGTTCAGGGCGGGGGACAGGGCCCCGGCGGGGAGCTGTTTTTT. The V call is TRBV4-3, the J call TRBJ2-2, with TRBD1 identical over 9 bases. The CDR3 covers 19 residues. V dropped 1 base and J dropped 7; count of bases not matched to a gene: 16. Per germline, CDR1 LGHNA and CDR2 YSLEER.

This chain connects TRBV11-2 to TRBJ1-1; D is perhaps TRBD1 (5 bases). The CDR3 is 12 amino acids. The germline V and J ends were trimmed by 3 bases and 5 bases, with 7 bases remaining between them. Germline lookup yields CDR1 SGHAT and CDR2 FQNNGV. CDR3: CASSFRGTEAFF. The DNA of the CDR3 is TGTGCCAGCAGCTTTAGGGGAACTGAAGCTTTCTTT.

The chain is built from TRBV7-9 and TRBJ2-7; 7 nucleotides match TRBD2. The trim removed 1 base at V and 2 bases at J, leaving 2 bases unmatched. CDR3 size: 14 residues. The germline gives CDR1 SEHNR, CDR2 FQNEAQ (reference sequence). CDR3 region: CASSLVGGTYEQYF. CDR3 bases: TGTGCCAGCAGCTTAGTCGGGGGGACCTACGAGCAGTACTTC.

V usage is TRBV7-2 and J usage is TRBJ2-3; 8 nucleotides align to TRBD2. CDR3 length equals 13 residues. CDR1 is SGHTA and CDR2 is FQGNSA in the germline V gene. Trimming removed 5 bases from V and 5 bases from J; junction bases left unmatched: 3. CDR3 loop: CASSPGGGDTQYF. The CDR3 DNA follows: TGTGCCAGCAGCCCCGGGGGGGGAGATACGCAGTATTTT. The full variable domain, its missing parts supplied by reference TRBV7-2 and TRBJ2-3, is GAGVSQSPSNKVTEKGKDVELRCDPISGHTALYWYRQSLGQGLEFLIYFQGNSAPDKSGLPSDRFSAERTGGSVSTLTIQRTQQEDSAVYLCASSPGGGDTQYFGPGTRLTVL.

To note about this clone: The germline gene is not matched at one end of the junction; a read error may be the cause. The rearrangement links TRBV9 to TRBJ2-5; D not resolved. This CDR3 is built from 14 residues. CDR1 and CDR2 (germline): SGDLS, YYNGEE. CDR3 DNA: TGTGCCAGCAGCGTAGTCCCCACACGAGAGGCCCAGTACTTC. Protein sequence: CASSVVPTREAQYF.

This clone was recorded a few times. This chain uses TRBV7-2 with TRBJ1-5, with D possibly being TRBD1 (5 bases). Germline V CDR1 and CDR2: SGHTA, FQGNSA. The CDR3 sequence is 14 residues long. The V and J ends lost 5 bases and 3 bases respectively, with 11 bases between them. The CDR3 here is CASSQTVTNQPQHF. The CDR3 DNA reads TGTGCCAGCAGCCAGACAGTGACCAATCAGCCCCAGCATTTT.

V usage is TRBV29-1 and J usage is TRBJ2-1, with 13 bases that match TRBD2. After removal of 1 base from V and 2 bases from J, the junction contained 5 bases not matched to a gene. The CDR3 has 17 residues. Germline CDR1 SQVTM, CDR2 ANQGSEA. CDR3 in DNA: TGCAGCGTTGAAGGACTAGCGGGGGGTTACCCCTACAATGAGCAGTTCTTC. It encodes CSVEGLAGGYPYNEQFF.

This clone was picked up a small number of times. The rearrangement joins TRBV5-6 to TRBJ1-5, with D tentatively TRBD1 (5 bases). CDR1 SGHDT and CDR2 YYEEEE come from the germline V gene. This CDR3 comprises 15 residues. Trimming pared 0 bases from V and 7 bases from J, leaving 14 bases between. The CDR3 sequence is CASSLGGAKDQPQHF. The CDR3, as DNA: TGTGCCAGCAGCTTGGGTGGGGCCAAAGACCAGCCCCAGCATTTT.

The J gene is TRBJ2-2, the V gene TRBV7-8; maybe TRBD1 (6 bases). CDR3 length equals 14 residues. Trimming removed 5 bases at V and 4 bases at J, with 11 bases between. Germline CDR1 is SGHVS and CDR2 is FQNEAQ. This CDR3 is CASSETGLTGELFF. The CDR3, as DNA: TGTGCCAGCAGCGAAACAGGGCTCACCGGGGAGCTGTTTTTT.

The chain employs TRBV9 and TRBJ1-3; D perhaps matches TRBD1 (5 bases). V dropped 4 bases and J dropped 9 bases, with 11 bases sitting between them. This CDR3 region has 12 residues. Germline-derived CDR1 and CDR2 are SGDLS and YYNGEE. CDR3 loop: CASSLTGGTIYF. The CDR3 coding sequence is TGTGCCAGCAGCTTAACCGGGGGCACCATATATTTT.

This clone has a single count. The chain uses TRBV5-5 and TRBJ2-3; 9 nucleotides agree with TRBD1. The CDR3 contains 15 residues. Unmatched junction bases numbered 8, after V lost 4 bases and J lost 5 bases. Germline V lookup: CDR1 SGHKS, CDR2 YYEKEE (reference sequence). The CDR3 DNA is TGTGCCAGCAGCCCGGGGACAGGGAGGCTAGATACGCAGTATTTT. It translates to CASSPGTGRLDTQYF.

The chain joins TRBV4-3 to TRBJ1-2; 11 positions match TRBD1. Germline V gene sequence: CDR1 LGHNA, CDR2 YSLEER. After removal of 1 base from V and 8 bases from J, the junction contained 6 bases not matched to a gene. The CDR3 is made up of 15 amino acids. As DNA, the CDR3 is TGCGCCAGCAGCCAAGGTCTGGGACAGGGGGGGGGCTACACCTTC. Protein sequence: CASSQGLGQGGGYTF.

This rearrangement joins TRBV7-6 to TRBJ2-5, with D possibly TRBD1 on 6 matching bases. With the DNA end fitting TRBJ2-7 better, the J assignment may be wrong. This CDR3 comprises 12 residues. The germline V gene has CDR1 SGHVS and CDR2 FNYEAQ. CDR3 nucleotide sequence: TGTGCCAGCAGCTCACAGGGCTACGAGCAGTACTTC. This codes for CASSSQGYEQYF.

This clone appeared a single time. The V call is TRBV4-2, the J call TRBJ2-7, with 10 nucleotides matching TRBD2. Unmatched junction bases numbered 4, after V lost 0 bases and J lost 2 bases. This CDR3 spans 16 amino acids. CDR1 is LGHNA and CDR2 is YNFKEQ in the germline V gene. The CDR3 loop is CASSQEQAGGTYEQYF. CDR3 in DNA: TGTGCCAGCAGCCAAGAACAAGCGGGGGGGACCTACGAGCAGTACTTC.